The 4 T cell receptor beta chains below were found in one sample sequenced in a study of OX40 agonist ivuxolimab in advanced cancers. The protocol was immunoSEQ multiplex PCR, while the TCRdb copy is restricted to in-frame clones and leaves out a portion. The sample includes over 65,000 clones, just over 85% of them seen just once. The starting material was CD4+ or CD8+ T cells sorted from blood, obtained in a trial of the OX40 agonist ivuxolimab. The source is an adult with an advanced solid tumor such as melanoma, head and neck, liver or kidney cancer.

This clone was seen more than once but under ten times. The CDR3 loop is CASSISGAQYF. DNA of the CDR3: TGTGCCAGTAGTATATCCGGGGCGCAGTATTTT. This rearrangement joins TRBV19 to TRBJ2-3, with D perhaps matching TRBD2 (5 bases). Germline loops: CDR1 LNHDA, CDR2 SQIVND (reference sequence). V lost 2 bases to trimming and J lost 10 bases, with 7 bases between them. This CDR3 has 11 residues.

The J gene is TRBJ1-6, the V gene TRBV4-2; tentatively, D is TRBD1 (5 bases). CDR3 length: 15 residues. The germline CDR1 and CDR2 sequences are LGHNA and YNFKEQ. V was clipped by 1 base and J by 7 bases, with 11 bases between them. The CDR3 loop reads CASSQVAGNNSPLHF. The CDR3 bases are TGTGCCAGCAGCCAAGTAGCAGGGAACAATTCACCCCTCCACTTT.

The gene calls are TRBV2 and TRBJ2-5; perhaps TRBD1 as D (5 bases). The J call may be mistaken, given a closer DNA end match to TRBJ2-7. This CDR3 has 12 amino acids. CDR1 and CDR2 from the germline V gene are SNHLY and FYNNEI. CDR3 residues: CASSPGTYEQYF. DNA of the CDR3: TGTGCCAGCAGTCCAGGGACCTACGAGCAGTACTTC.

CDR3 sequence (DNA): TGTGCCAGCAGCTTGGCCGGTATACGGGGGGGGAAAGAGACCCAGTACTTC. Protein product: CASSLAGIRGGKETQYF. This rearrangement joins TRBV5-4 to TRBJ2-5, with 8 bases lining up with TRBD2. Looked up from germline, CDR1 is SGHNT and CDR2 is YYREEE (reference sequence). This CDR3 spans 17 amino acids. Unmatched junction bases numbered 10, after V lost 0 bases and J lost 3 bases.